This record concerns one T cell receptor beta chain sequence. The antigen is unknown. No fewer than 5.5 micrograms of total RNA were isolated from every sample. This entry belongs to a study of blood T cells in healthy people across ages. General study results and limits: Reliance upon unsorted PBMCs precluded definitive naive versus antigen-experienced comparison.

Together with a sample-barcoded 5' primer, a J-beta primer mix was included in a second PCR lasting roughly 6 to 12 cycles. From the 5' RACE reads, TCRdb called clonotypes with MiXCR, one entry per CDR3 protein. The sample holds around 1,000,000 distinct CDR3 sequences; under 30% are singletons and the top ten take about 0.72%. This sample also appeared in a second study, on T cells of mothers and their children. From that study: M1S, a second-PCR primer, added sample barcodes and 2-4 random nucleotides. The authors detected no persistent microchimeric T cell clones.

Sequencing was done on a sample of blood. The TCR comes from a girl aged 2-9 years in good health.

In DNA form, the CDR3 reads TGTGCCAGCAGGCGGCAGTGGCTGCGCAATCAGCCCCAGCATTTT. Residues: CASRRQWLRNQPQHF. This sequence joins TRBV28 and TRBJ1-5; D is ambiguous. This CDR3 is built from 15 residues. Germline-derived CDR1 and CDR2 are MDHEN and SYDVKM. V lost 6 bases and J lost 2, with 14 bases in between. Together with reference TRBV28 and TRBJ1-5, the CDR3 gives the full variable domain: DVKVTQSSRYLVKRTGEKVFLECVQDMDHENMFWYRQDPGLGLRLIYFSYDVKMKEKGDIPEGYSVSREKKERFSLILESASTNQTSMYLCASRRQWLRNQPQHFGDGTRLSIL.